This TCR beta chain appears in the sequencing data of a study of blood T cell repertoires in COVID-19. Study context: Acute and convalescent COVID-19 specimens originated in the United States, Italy and Spain. From T cells, B-cell-depleted T cells, or PBMCs came the material, which was cDNA or gDNA.

Authors' data handling: Reference gene primers were amplified, and this amplification served to estimate nucleated cell counts. Using immunoSEQ multiplex PCR, the repertoire was profiled, and TCRdb retains in-frame clones only, with some absent. V and J calls plus clone size are reproduced from that table; the DNA served to infer D and trimming. The data contain tens of thousands of clones, more than 65% of them singletons. The sequenced sample consisted of peripheral blood. The clonotype comes from a woman aged 55-70 years with acute or convalescent COVID-19.

The CDR3 loop is CASSTGTSGGYTDTQYF. Written as DNA, the CDR3 is TGTGCCAGCAGCACCGGGACTAGCGGGGGGTACACAGATACGCAGTATTTT. V gene TRBV6-2 or TRBV6-3 combines with J gene TRBJ2-3; TRBD2 matches at 15 bases. Germline CDR1 MNHEY, CDR2 SVGEGT. The CDR3 has 17 residues. V lost 6 bases to trimming and J lost 2 bases; unmatched junction nucleotides: 6.